This paragraph covers one TCR beta chain sequence. Its antigen is as yet unknown. This entry is derived from a study of OX40 agonist ivuxolimab in advanced cancers. Study as a whole: Hepatocellular carcinoma, melanoma, renal cell or head and neck cancer affected the dose-escalation patients. Eligibility rules accepted prior anti-PD-1, anti-PD-L1 or anti-CTLA-4 therapy, and 40% to 50% had some.

Sampling times: baseline, cycle 4 day 1, cycle 7 day 1. The study, taken as a whole, reports: Low normalized clonal expansion also occurred in some nonresponding patients.

Clones were read by immunoSEQ multiplex PCR, and TCRdb kept only the in-frame ones, dropping some. The top ten hold around 4.6% of the sample, which has roughly 53,000 clones, 84% seen once. V was clipped by 5 bases and J by 3 bases; unmatched bases: 6. The germline CDR1 and CDR2 sequences are PRHDT and FYEKMQ (reference sequence). The CDR3 contains 15 residues. V and J are TRBV13 and TRBJ2-5; 10 bases align to TRBD1. This clonotype was sampled from an adult with an advanced solid tumor such as melanoma, head and neck, liver or kidney cancer. The sequences come from CD4+ or CD8+ T cells sorted from blood, collected in a trial of the OX40 agonist ivuxolimab. The DNA for the CDR3 is TGTGCCAGCAGCCAGACAGGGGGCCCTAAAGAGACCCAGTACTTC. It is translated as CASSQTGGPKETQYF.